This T cell receptor (beta chain) was recorded in a study of blood T cell repertoires in COVID-19. Study in general: There were acute and convalescent COVID-19 samples, and they came from the United States, Italy and Spain. PBMCs, B-cell-depleted T cells, or T cells were the source of the cDNA or gDNA that made up the material.

Study processing details: Amplified reference gene primers provided the basis for estimating nucleated cell counts. Data came from immunoSEQ multiplex PCR; TCRdb stores just in-frame clones and leaves some out. The V and J calls and clone size come from that table; D and trimming were worked out from the DNA. The sample has over 200,000 clones; approximately 90% are singletons. J lost 1 base, V lost 4 bases, and 10 bases had no gene match. The CDR3 loop spans 16 amino acids. The V gene's germline CDR1 is SGDLS and CDR2 YYNGEE. Participants had their cohort set by participant-reported clinical history. This clone was seen only once.

This clonotype was sampled from a man between 18 and 35 years old who had recovered from COVID-19. V gene TRBV9 combines with J gene TRBJ2-7; 8 nucleotides line up with TRBD2. Sequencing was performed on PBMCs or T cells enriched from blood (not recorded which). The CDR3 loop reads CASSPQAGEASYEQYF. CDR3 nucleotide sequence: TGTGCCAGCAGCCCTCAAGCGGGAGAGGCTTCCTACGAGCAGTACTTC. The full variable domain, its missing parts supplied by reference TRBV9 and TRBJ2-7, is DSGVTQTPKHLITATGQRVTLRCSPRSGDLSVYWYQQSLDQGLQFLIQYYNGEERAKGNILERFSAQQFPDLHSELNLSSLELGDSALYFCASSPQAGEASYEQYFGPGTRLTVT.